Following are 12 T cell receptor beta chains from one sample sequenced in a study of control samples from healthy donors and cancer patients. Sequencing used immunoSEQ multiplex PCR; TCRdb keeps in-frame clones, though not all of them. The table records around 160,000 clones, more than 85% of them present only once. The sample consisted of blood. The origin of the receptors is a man between 18 and 35 years old in good health.

The V gene is TRBV7-6, the J gene TRBJ2-3; 9 bases are a match to TRBD2. Germline loops: CDR1 SGHVS, CDR2 FNYEAQ. The CDR3 runs to 15 residues. With 3 bases clipped from V and 5 bases from J, the junction kept 6 bases outside the gene matches. The chain's CDR3 is CASSFGGGVGDTQYF. The DNA of the CDR3 is TGTGCCAGCAGCTTTGGCGGGGGGGTAGGAGATACGCAGTATTTT.

V usage is TRBV6-2 or TRBV6-3 and J usage is TRBJ1-1; possible D gene TRBD1, 5 bases. The CDR3 contains 15 residues. Trimming removed 5 bases from V and 1 base from J, with 14 bases in between. CDR1 and CDR2 from the germline V gene are MNHEY and SVGEGT. The CDR3 region has the DNA TGTGCCAGCAGTCTACGGACACCTGGGAACACTGAAGCTTTCTTT. It translates to CASSLRTPGNTEAFF.

This clone was counted between two and nine times. V and J are TRBV19 and TRBJ1-1; D gene uncertain. The CDR3 covers 13 residues. V lost 3 bases and J lost 4, with 9 bases in between. CDR1 is LNHDA and CDR2 is SQIVND in the germline V gene (reference sequence). CDR3 sequence reads: CASSIKSGTEAFF. The DNA of the CDR3 is TGTGCCAGTAGTATCAAAAGCGGCACTGAAGCTTTCTTT.

The rearrangement links TRBV7-8 to TRBJ2-2; no clear D gene. Germline CDR1 is SGHVS and CDR2 is FQNEAQ. There are 15 residues in the CDR3. The germline V and J ends were trimmed by 5 bases and 1 base, with 11 bases remaining between them. CDR3 protein: CASSPFRGNTGELFF. The CDR3 coding sequence is TGTGCCAGCAGCCCCTTTCGCGGGAACACCGGGGAGCTGTTTTTT. The whole variable domain, remainder taken from reference TRBV7-8 and TRBJ2-2, is GAGVSQSPRYKVAKRGQDVALRCDPISGHVSLFWYQQALGQGPEFLTYFQNEAQLDKSGLPSDRFFAERPEGSVSTLKIQRTQQEDSAVYLCASSPFRGNTGELFFGEGSRLTVL.

The chain links TRBV15 to TRBJ1-1; unclear D gene. CDR3 size: 15 residues. Trimming shortened V by 5 bases and J by 4 bases, and 17 bases separated the two germline ends. CDR1 and CDR2 (germline): LNHNV, YYDKDF (reference sequence). The CDR3 DNA sequence: TGTGCCACCAGCCCGCGGCACTTTCGCGTCACTGAAGCTTTCTTT. It codes for CATSPRHFRVTEAFF.

This clone came up a few times. The chain combines TRBV11-3 with TRBJ2-1, with 7 bases aligning to TRBD1. V lost 0 bases and J lost 7; bases outside the gene matches: 6. CDR3 length equals 15 residues. CDR1 SGHNT and CDR2 YENEEA come from the germline V gene. The CDR3 coding sequence is TGTGCCAGCAGCTTAGAGACAGGGTTTGGAAATGAGCAGTTCTTC. Its protein product is CASSLETGFGNEQFF.

This chain links TRBV9 with TRBJ1-2; 7 nucleotides align to TRBD1. Germline V gene sequence: CDR1 SGDLS, CDR2 YYNGEE. V gave up 0 bases and J gave up 6 bases; unmatched junction bases: 14. The CDR3 contains 17 residues. The CDR3 loop reads CASSVEEATGRSDGYTF. CDR3 in DNA: TGTGCCAGCAGCGTAGAAGAGGCGACAGGGAGGTCGGATGGCTACACCTTC.

This clone was observed once. The genes are TRBV5-1 and TRBJ2-2; D gene unclear. Germline V gene sequence: CDR1 SGHRS, CDR2 YFSETQ. Deletions cut 2 bases from V and 2 bases from J, with 4 bases between. The CDR3 runs to 13 residues. The CDR3 region is CASSFENTGELFF. In nucleotides, the CDR3 is TGCGCCAGCAGCTTTGAAAACACCGGGGAGCTGTTTTTT.

Of note for this clone: Relative to the germline gene, one junction end is altered; a read error may explain this. V usage is TRBV29-1 and J usage is TRBJ2-5, with 10 nucleotides matching TRBD1. This CDR3 spans 11 amino acids. Germline lookup yields CDR1 SQVTM and CDR2 ANQGSEA. The CDR3 nucleotides are TGCAGCGTTGACCTGACAGGGGGCGCGGACTTC. Translating it yields CSVDLTGGADF.

The chain links TRBV30 to TRBJ2-7; 7 nucleotides align to TRBD1. V shed 7 bases, J shed 2 bases, and the junction held 8 bases outside the gene matches. The CDR3 loop spans 13 amino acids. The germline V gene encodes CDR1 GTSNPN and CDR2 SVGIG (reference sequence). The CDR3 loop reads CAFIRDSAYEQYF. In DNA, the CDR3 is TGTGCCTTCATCCGGGACAGCGCCTACGAGCAGTACTTC.

The genes are TRBV12-5 and TRBJ1-4; 7 bases line up with TRBD1. The CDR3 loop spans 14 amino acids. Per the germline V gene, CDR1 is LGHNT and CDR2 is FRNRAP. Trimming removed 7 bases from V and 7 bases from J; junction bases left unmatched: 9. The CDR3 DNA follows: TGTGCTAGTGCCACGACAGGGTTTGGTGAAAAACTGTTTTTT. It is translated as CASATTGFGEKLFF.

This chain links TRBV7-8 with TRBJ2-7; 11 bases align to TRBD2. Losses at the gene ends were 6 bases for V and 6 bases for J; bases not matched to a gene: 10. CDR3 size: 15 residues. Germline CDR1 SGHVS, CDR2 FQNEAQ. The CDR3 region is CASSRIGLAGGEQYF. CDR3 nucleotides: TGTGCCAGCAGTCGAATCGGCCTAGCGGGAGGCGAGCAGTACTTC. Variable domain in full (rest from reference TRBV7-8 and TRBJ2-7): GAGVSQSPRYKVAKRGQDVALRCDPISGHVSLFWYQQALGQGPEFLTYFQNEAQLDKSGLPSDRFFAERPEGSVSTLKIQRTQQEDSAVYLCASSRIGLAGGEQYFGPGTRLTVT.